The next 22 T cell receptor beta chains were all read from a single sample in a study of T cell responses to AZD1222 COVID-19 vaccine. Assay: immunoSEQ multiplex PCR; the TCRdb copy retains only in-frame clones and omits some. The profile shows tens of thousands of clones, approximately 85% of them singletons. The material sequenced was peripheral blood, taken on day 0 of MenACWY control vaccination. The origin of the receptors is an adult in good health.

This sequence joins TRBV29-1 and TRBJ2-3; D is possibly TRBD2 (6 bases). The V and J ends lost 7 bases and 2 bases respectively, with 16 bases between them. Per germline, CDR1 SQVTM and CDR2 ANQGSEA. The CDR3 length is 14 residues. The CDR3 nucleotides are TGCAGCGCTGCAAGGACGGGGGACACAGATACGCAGTATTTT. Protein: CSAARTGDTDTQYF.

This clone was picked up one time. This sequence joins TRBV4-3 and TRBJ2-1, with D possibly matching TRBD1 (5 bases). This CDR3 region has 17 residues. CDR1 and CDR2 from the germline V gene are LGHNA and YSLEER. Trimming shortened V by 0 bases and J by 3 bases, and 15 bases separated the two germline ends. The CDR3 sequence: CASSQDKGGAVYNEQFF. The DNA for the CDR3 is TGCGCCAGCAGCCAAGATAAGGGTGGGGCCGTCTACAATGAGCAGTTCTTC.

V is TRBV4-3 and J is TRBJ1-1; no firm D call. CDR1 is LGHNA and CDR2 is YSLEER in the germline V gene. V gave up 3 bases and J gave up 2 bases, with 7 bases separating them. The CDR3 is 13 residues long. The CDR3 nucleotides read TGCGCCAGCAGCCAGTCACTTAACACTGAAGCTTTCTTT. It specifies CASSQSLNTEAFF.

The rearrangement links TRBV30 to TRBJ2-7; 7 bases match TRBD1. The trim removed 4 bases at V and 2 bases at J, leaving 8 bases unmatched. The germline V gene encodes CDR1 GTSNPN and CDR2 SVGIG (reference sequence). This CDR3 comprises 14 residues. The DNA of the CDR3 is TGTGCCTGGACCCGACAGGGAAAAACCTACGAGCAGTACTTC. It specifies CAWTRQGKTYEQYF.

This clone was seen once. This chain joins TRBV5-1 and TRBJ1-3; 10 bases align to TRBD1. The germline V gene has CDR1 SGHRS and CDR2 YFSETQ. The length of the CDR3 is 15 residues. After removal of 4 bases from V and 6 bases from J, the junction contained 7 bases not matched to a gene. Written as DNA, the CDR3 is TGCGCCAGCAGCATCTCGACAGGGGGCTCAAACACCATATATTTT. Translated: CASSISTGGSNTIYF.

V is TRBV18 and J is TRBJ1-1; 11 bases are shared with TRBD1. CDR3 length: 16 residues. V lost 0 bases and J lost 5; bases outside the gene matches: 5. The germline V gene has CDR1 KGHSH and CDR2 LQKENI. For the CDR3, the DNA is TGTGCCAGCTCACCACCAAAGGGACAGGGGGAAACTGAAGCTTTCTTT. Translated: CASSPPKGQGETEAFF.

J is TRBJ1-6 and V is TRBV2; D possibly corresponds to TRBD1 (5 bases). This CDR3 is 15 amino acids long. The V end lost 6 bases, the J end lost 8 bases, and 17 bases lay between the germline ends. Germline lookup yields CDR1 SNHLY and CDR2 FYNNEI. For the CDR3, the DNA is TGTGCCAGCAGGGGGGAAGGGGCCGCACATTCACCCCTCCACTTT. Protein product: CASRGEGAAHSPLHF.

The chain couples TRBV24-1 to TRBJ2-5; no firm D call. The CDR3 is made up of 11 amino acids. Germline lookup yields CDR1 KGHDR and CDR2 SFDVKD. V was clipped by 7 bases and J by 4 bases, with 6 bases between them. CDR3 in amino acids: CATSLGETQYF. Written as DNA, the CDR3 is TGTGCCACCAGCCTGGGAGAGACCCAGTACTTC.

The CDR3 DNA reads as TGTGCCAGCAGTTTAAGGTTGGGTGAAGCTTTCTTT. It specifies CASSLRLGEAFF. The V call is TRBV12-3 or TRBV12-4, the J call TRBJ1-1; D ambiguous. The CDR3 has 12 residues. Trimming shortened V by 2 bases and J by 7 bases, and 8 bases separated the two germline ends.

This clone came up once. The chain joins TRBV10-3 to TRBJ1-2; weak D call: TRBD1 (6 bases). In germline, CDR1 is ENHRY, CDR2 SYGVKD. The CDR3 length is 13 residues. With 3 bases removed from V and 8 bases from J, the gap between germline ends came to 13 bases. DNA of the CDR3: TGTGCCATCAGTGATATCCTTGGGGGCGGCTACACCTTC. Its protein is CAISDILGGGYTF.

CDR3 bases: TGTGCCATCAGCCCAGGGAACAATGAGCAGTTCTTC. It yields the protein CAISPGNNEQFF. The chain uses TRBV10-3 and TRBJ2-1; possible D gene TRBD1, 5 bases. Between the trimmed V and J ends, which lost 6 bases and 5 bases, there was a span of 8 bases. The CDR3 is 12 residues long. In germline, CDR1 is ENHRY, CDR2 SYGVKD.

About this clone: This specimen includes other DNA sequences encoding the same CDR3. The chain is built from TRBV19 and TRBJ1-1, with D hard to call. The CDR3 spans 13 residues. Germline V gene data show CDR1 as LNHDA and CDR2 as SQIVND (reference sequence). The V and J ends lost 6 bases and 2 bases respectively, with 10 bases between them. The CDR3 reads CASSRTGNTEAFF. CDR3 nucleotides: TGTGCCAGTAGCAGGACGGGAAACACTGAAGCTTTCTTT.

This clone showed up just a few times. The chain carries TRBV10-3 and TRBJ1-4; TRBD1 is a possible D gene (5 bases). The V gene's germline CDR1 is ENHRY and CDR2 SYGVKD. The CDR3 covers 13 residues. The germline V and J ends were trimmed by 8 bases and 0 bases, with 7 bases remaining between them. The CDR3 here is CAIGRATNEKLFF. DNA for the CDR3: TGTGCCATCGGCAGGGCAACTAATGAAAAACTGTTTTTT.

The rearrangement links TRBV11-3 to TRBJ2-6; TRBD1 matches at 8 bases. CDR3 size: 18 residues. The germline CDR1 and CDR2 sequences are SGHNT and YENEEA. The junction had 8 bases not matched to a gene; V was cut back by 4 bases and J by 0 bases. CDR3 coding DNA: TGTGCCAGCAGCTCCTCGGGACAGGTGATCTCTGGGGCCAACGTCCTGACTTTC. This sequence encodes CASSSSGQVISGANVLTF. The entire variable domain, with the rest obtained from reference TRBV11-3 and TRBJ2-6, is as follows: EAGVVQSPRYKIIEKKQPVAFWCNPISGHNTLYWYLQNLGQGPELLIRYENEEAVDDSQLPKDRFSAERLKGVDSTLKIQPAELGDSAVYLCASSSSGQVISGANVLTFGAGSRLTVL.

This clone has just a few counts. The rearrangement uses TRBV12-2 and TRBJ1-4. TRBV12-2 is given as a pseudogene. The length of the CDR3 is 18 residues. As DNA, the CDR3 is TGTGCAAGTCGCCCCCGGGAGGGTGGGGGCGCAACTAATGAAAAACTGTTTTTT. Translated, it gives CASRPREGGGATNEKLFF.

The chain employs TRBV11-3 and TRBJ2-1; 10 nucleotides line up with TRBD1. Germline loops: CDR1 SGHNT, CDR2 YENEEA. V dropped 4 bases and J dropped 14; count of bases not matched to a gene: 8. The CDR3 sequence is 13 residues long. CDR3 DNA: TGTGCCAGCAGCTCCGGGACAGGGGATAAGGAGTTCTTC. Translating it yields CASSSGTGDKEFF.

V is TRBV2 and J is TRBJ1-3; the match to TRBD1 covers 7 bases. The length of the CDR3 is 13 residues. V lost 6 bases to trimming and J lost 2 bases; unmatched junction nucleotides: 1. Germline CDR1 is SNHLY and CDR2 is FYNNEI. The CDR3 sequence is CASRQGTGNTIYF. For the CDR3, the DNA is TGTGCCAGCAGACAGGGGACTGGAAACACCATATATTTT. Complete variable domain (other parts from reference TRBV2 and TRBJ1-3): EPEVTQTPSHQVTQMGQEVILRCVPISNHLYFYWYRQILGQKVEFLVSFYNNEISEKSEIFDDQFSVERPDGSNFTLKIRSTKLEDSAMYFCASRQGTGNTIYFGEGSWLTVV.

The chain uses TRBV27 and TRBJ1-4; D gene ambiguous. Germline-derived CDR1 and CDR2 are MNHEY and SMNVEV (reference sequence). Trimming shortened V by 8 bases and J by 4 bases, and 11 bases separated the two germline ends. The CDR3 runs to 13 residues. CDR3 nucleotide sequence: TGTGCCAGCGGTGCGCGGTTTAATGAAAAACTGTTTTTT. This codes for CASGARFNEKLFF. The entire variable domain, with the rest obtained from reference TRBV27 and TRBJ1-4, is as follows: EAQVTQNPRYLITVTGKKLTVTCSQNMNHEYMSWYRQDPGLGLRQIYYSMNVEVTDKGDVPEGYKVSRKEKRNFPLILESPSPNQTSLYFCASGARFNEKLFFGSGTQLSVL.

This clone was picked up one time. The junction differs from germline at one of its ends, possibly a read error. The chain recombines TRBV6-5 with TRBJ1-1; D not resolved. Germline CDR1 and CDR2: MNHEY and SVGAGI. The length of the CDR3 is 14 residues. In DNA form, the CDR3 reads TGTGCTAGCAGTTACTCGTCGGGGTACACTGAAGCTTTCTTT. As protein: CASSYSSGYTEAFF.

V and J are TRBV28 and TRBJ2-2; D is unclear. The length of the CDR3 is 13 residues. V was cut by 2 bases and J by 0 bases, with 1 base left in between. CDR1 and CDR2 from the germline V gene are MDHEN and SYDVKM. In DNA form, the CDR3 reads TGTGCCAGCAGTTTACCGAACACCGGGGAGCTGTTTTTT. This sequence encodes CASSLPNTGELFF.

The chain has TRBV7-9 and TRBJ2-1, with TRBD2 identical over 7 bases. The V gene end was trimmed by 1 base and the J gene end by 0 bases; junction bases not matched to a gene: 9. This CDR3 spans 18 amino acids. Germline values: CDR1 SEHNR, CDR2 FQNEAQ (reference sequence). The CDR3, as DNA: TGTGCCAGCAGCTTAGACTTAGGCGGGGGAAGCTCCTACAATGAGCAGTTCTTC. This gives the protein CASSLDLGGGSSYNEQFF. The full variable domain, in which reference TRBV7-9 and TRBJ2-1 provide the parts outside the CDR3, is DTGVSQNPRHKITKRGQNVTFRCDPISEHNRLYWYRQTLGQGPEFLTYFQNEAQLEKSRLLSDRFSAERPKGSFSTLEIQRTEQGDSAMYLCASSLDLGGGSSYNEQFFGPGTRLTVL.

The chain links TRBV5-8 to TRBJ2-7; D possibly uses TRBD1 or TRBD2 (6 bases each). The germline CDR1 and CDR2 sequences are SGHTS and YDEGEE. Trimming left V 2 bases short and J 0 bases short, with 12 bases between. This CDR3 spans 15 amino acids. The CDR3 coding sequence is TGTGCCAGCAGCTTAGGTGGGGGGCGCTCCTACGAGCAGTACTTC. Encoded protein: CASSLGGGRSYEQYF.